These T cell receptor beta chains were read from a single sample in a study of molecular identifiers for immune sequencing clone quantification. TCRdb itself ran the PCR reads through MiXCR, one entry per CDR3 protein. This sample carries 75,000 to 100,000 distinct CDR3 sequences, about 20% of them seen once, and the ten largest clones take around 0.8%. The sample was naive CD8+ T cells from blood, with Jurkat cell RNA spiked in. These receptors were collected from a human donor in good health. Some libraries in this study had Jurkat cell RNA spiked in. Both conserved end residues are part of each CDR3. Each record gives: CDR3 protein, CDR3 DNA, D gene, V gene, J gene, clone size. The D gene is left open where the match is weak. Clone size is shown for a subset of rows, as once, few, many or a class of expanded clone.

CDR3 protein: CSARPDVGGEAFF; CDR3 DNA: TGCAGTGCTCGCCCAGACGTTGGTGGCGAAGCTTTCTTT; D gene: -; V gene: TRBV20-1; J gene: TRBJ1-1; clone size: many
CDR3 protein: CASSRKSPGELSF; CDR3 DNA: TGTGCCAGTAGTCGAAAGTCTCCCGGGGAGCTGTCTTTT; D gene: -; V gene: TRBV19; J gene: TRBJ2-2; clone size: -
CDR3 protein: CASSLARNRDSERGTQYF; CDR3 DNA: TGCGCCAGCAGCTTGGCCCGAAACCGGGACTCCGAGCGTGGGACCCAGTACTTC; D gene: -; V gene: TRBV5-1; J gene: TRBJ2-5; clone size: many
CDR3 protein: CASSQATGGEDTQYF; CDR3 DNA: TGCGCCAGCAGCCAGGCCACGGGGGGGGAAGATACGCAGTATTTT; D gene: TRBD2; V gene: TRBV5-1; J gene: TRBJ2-3; clone size: many
CDR3 protein: CAWSVLAGVHEQYF; CDR3 DNA: TGTGCCTGGAGTGTACTAGCGGGAGTCCACGAGCAGTACTTC; D gene: TRBD2; V gene: TRBV30; J gene: TRBJ2-7; clone size: -
CDR3 protein: CAISDDLSREAFF; CDR3 DNA: TGTGCCATCAGTGACGATCTCTCCAGGGAAGCTTTCTTT; D gene: -; V gene: TRBV10-3; J gene: TRBJ1-1; clone size: many
CDR3 protein: CSARRHTLGYF; CDR3 DNA: TGCAGTGCTAGACGACACACGCTGGGGTATTTT; D gene: -; V gene: TRBV20-1; J gene: TRBJ2-3; clone size: many
CDR3 protein: CASSHMERGGELFF; CDR3 DNA: TGCGCCAGCAGCCATATGGAGAGAGGCGGGGAGCTGTTTTTT; D gene: -; V gene: TRBV4-1; J gene: TRBJ2-2; clone size: -
CDR3 protein: CASSLGGAGELFF; CDR3 DNA: TGTGCCAGCAGTTTAGGGGGGGCCGGGGAGCTGTTTTTT; D gene: TRBD2; V gene: TRBV28; J gene: TRBJ2-2; clone size: many
CDR3 protein: CASSSDRSSYEQYF; CDR3 DNA: TGTGCCAGCAGCTCGGACAGGAGCTCCTACGAGCAGTACTTC; D gene: TRBD1; V gene: TRBV7-9; J gene: TRBJ2-7; clone size: many
CDR3 protein: CASSYLQGTLYEQYF; CDR3 DNA: TGTGCCAGCAGTTACTTACAGGGCACCCTCTACGAGCAGTACTTC; D gene: -; V gene: TRBV6-6; J gene: TRBJ2-7; clone size: many
CDR3 protein: CASSLSKGASPLHF; CDR3 DNA: TGTGCCAGCAGCCTGTCCAAGGGTGCCTCACCCCTCCACTTT; D gene: -; V gene: TRBV28; J gene: TRBJ1-6; clone size: few
CDR3 protein: CASSWGAQETQYF; CDR3 DNA: TGTGCCAGCAGTTGGGGGGCCCAAGAGACCCAGTACTTC; D gene: -; V gene: TRBV7-9; J gene: TRBJ2-5; clone size: many
CDR3 protein: CSVGATGAGYEQYF; CDR3 DNA: TGCAGCGTGGGGGCCACAGGGGCGGGATACGAGCAGTACTTC; D gene: -; V gene: TRBV29-1; J gene: TRBJ2-7; clone size: many
CDR3 protein: CASGPQGILNEQYF; CDR3 DNA: TGTGCCAGCGGCCCACAGGGGATCTTAAACGAGCAGTACTTC; D gene: TRBD1; V gene: TRBV25-1; J gene: TRBJ2-7; clone size: -
CDR3 protein: CASALAGNYNEQFF; CDR3 DNA: TGTGCCAGCGCTCTAGCGGGGAACTACAATGAGCAGTTCTTC; D gene: TRBD2; V gene: TRBV18; J gene: TRBJ2-1; clone size: many
CDR3 protein: CASSSELGPPGEQYF; CDR3 DNA: TGTGCCAGCAGCTCTGAATTGGGTCCCCCAGGCGAGCAGTACTTC; D gene: -; V gene: TRBV7-6; J gene: TRBJ2-7; clone size: many
CDR3 protein: CSARDVLWGNAEAFF; CDR3 DNA: TGCAGTGCTAGAGATGTCCTGTGGGGGAACGCTGAAGCTTTCTTT; D gene: -; V gene: TRBV20-1; J gene: TRBJ1-1; clone size: -
CDR3 protein: CSVAGGLAGGYEQYF; CDR3 DNA: TGCAGCGTCGCCGGGGGACTAGCGGGGGGTTACGAGCAGTACTTC; D gene: TRBD2; V gene: TRBV29-1; J gene: TRBJ2-7; clone size: many
CDR3 protein: CASSGGGYGYTF; CDR3 DNA: TGTGCCAGCAGCGGTGGTGGATATGGCTACACCTTC; D gene: -; V gene: TRBV7-9; J gene: TRBJ1-2; clone size: few
CDR3 protein: CASSSLDAVGSGHEQYF; CDR3 DNA: TGTGCCAGCAGTTCCCTCGACGCAGTCGGTAGTGGTCACGAGCAGTACTTC; D gene: -; V gene: TRBV6-2/TRBV6-3; J gene: TRBJ2-7; clone size: many
CDR3 protein: CACSQEGGETQYF; CDR3 DNA: TGTGCCTGCAGCCAGGAAGGTGGAGAGACCCAGTACTTC; D gene: -; V gene: TRBV14; J gene: TRBJ2-5; clone size: few
CDR3 protein: CSARAGGSIFTDTQYF; CDR3 DNA: TGCAGTGCTAGAGCGGGGGGGTCGATTTTCACAGATACGCAGTATTTT; D gene: TRBD2; V gene: TRBV20-1; J gene: TRBJ2-3; clone size: many
CDR3 protein: CSARDTSGIWPYEQYF; CDR3 DNA: TGCAGTGCTAGAGATACTAGCGGGATATGGCCCTACGAGCAGTACTTC; D gene: TRBD2; V gene: TRBV20-1; J gene: TRBJ2-7; clone size: many
CDR3 protein: CASSLTALTGGNTIYF; CDR3 DNA: TGTGCCAGCAGCTTGACCGCCTTGACCGGCGGAAACACCATATATTTT; D gene: -; V gene: TRBV7-2; J gene: TRBJ1-3; clone size: many
CDR3 protein: CASSIPVLYNEQFF; CDR3 DNA: TGTGCCAGTAGTATACCAGTCCTCTACAATGAGCAGTTCTTC; D gene: -; V gene: TRBV19; J gene: TRBJ2-1; clone size: many
CDR3 protein: CSVEGWTEAFF; CDR3 DNA: TGCAGCGTTGAAGGTTGGACTGAAGCTTTCTTT; D gene: -; V gene: TRBV29-1; J gene: TRBJ1-1; clone size: many
CDR3 protein: CATSVPGQGNTGELFF; CDR3 DNA: TGTGCCACCAGCGTCCCGGGACAGGGAAACACCGGGGAGCTGTTTTTT; D gene: TRBD1; V gene: TRBV15; J gene: TRBJ2-2; clone size: many
CDR3 protein: CSARLQGATDTQYF; CDR3 DNA: TGCAGTGCTAGACTTCAGGGGGCAACAGATACGCAGTATTTT; D gene: TRBD1; V gene: TRBV20-1; J gene: TRBJ2-3; clone size: many
CDR3 protein: CASSHTLREQETQYF; CDR3 DNA: TGCGCCAGCAGCCATACACTACGGGAGCAAGAGACCCAGTACTTC; D gene: -; V gene: TRBV4-3; J gene: TRBJ2-5; clone size: many
CDR3 protein: CASRPLAGHGELFF; CDR3 DNA: TGTGCCAGCAGGCCACTAGCGGGGCACGGGGAGCTGTTTTTT; D gene: TRBD2; V gene: TRBV27; J gene: TRBJ2-2; clone size: many
CDR3 protein: CASSHRDRTTDTQYF; CDR3 DNA: TGTGCCAGCAGCCACCGGGACAGGACCACAGATACGCAGTATTTT; D gene: TRBD1; V gene: TRBV7-2; J gene: TRBJ2-3; clone size: many
CDR3 protein: CASSLGDDTQYF; CDR3 DNA: TGTGCCAGCAGCTTGGGGGACGATACGCAGTATTTT; D gene: -; V gene: TRBV11-2; J gene: TRBJ2-3; clone size: many
CDR3 protein: CSVELDRVHTGELFF; CDR3 DNA: TGCAGCGTTGAATTAGACAGGGTACACACCGGGGAGCTGTTTTTT; D gene: TRBD1; V gene: TRBV29-1; J gene: TRBJ2-2; clone size: many
CDR3 protein: CAISESRGVNTEAFF; CDR3 DNA: TGTGCCATCAGTGAGTCCAGGGGTGTGAACACTGAAGCTTTCTTT; D gene: -; V gene: TRBV10-3; J gene: TRBJ1-1; clone size: many
CDR3 protein: CASSQEGLAGSKNIQYF; CDR3 DNA: TGTGCCAGCAGCCAAGAGGGACTAGCGGGGAGCAAAAACATTCAGTACTTC; D gene: TRBD2; V gene: TRBV3-1; J gene: TRBJ2-4; clone size: many
CDR3 protein: CASSQGRGLAEAFF; CDR3 DNA: TGCGCCAGCAGCCAGGGCAGGGGGCTGGCTGAAGCTTTCTTT; D gene: TRBD1; V gene: TRBV4-3; J gene: TRBJ1-1; clone size: many
CDR3 protein: CASSPGLIYEQYF; CDR3 DNA: TGTGCCAGCAGCCCGGGACTCATCTACGAGCAGTACTTC; D gene: -; V gene: TRBV3-1; J gene: TRBJ2-7; clone size: many
CDR3 protein: CASSWGRTDTQYF; CDR3 DNA: TGTGCCAGCAGCTGGGGCCGCACAGATACGCAGTATTTT; D gene: -; V gene: TRBV7-8; J gene: TRBJ2-3; clone size: many
CDR3 protein: CASSLRSTAYEQYF; CDR3 DNA: TGTGCCAGCAGTTTAAGGAGTACAGCCTACGAGCAGTACTTC; D gene: -; V gene: TRBV27; J gene: TRBJ2-7; clone size: few
CDR3 protein: CAWSPYSPFEQYF; CDR3 DNA: TGTGCCTGGAGCCCCTACAGCCCCTTCGAGCAGTACTTC; D gene: -; V gene: TRBV30; J gene: TRBJ2-7; clone size: few
CDR3 protein: CASSLGEQGWQYF; CDR3 DNA: TGTGCCAGCAGCTTAGGGGAACAGGGCTGGCAGTATTTT; D gene: -; V gene: TRBV7-6; J gene: TRBJ2-3; clone size: many
CDR3 protein: CASSSVGPYEQYF; CDR3 DNA: TGTGCCAGCAGCTCCGTCGGCCCCTACGAGCAGTACTTC; D gene: -; V gene: TRBV6-5; J gene: TRBJ2-7; clone size: many
CDR3 protein: CSASPRAAYGYTF; CDR3 DNA: TGCAGTGCCTCCCCCCGGGCCGCCTATGGCTACACCTTC; D gene: -; V gene: TRBV20-1; J gene: TRBJ1-2; clone size: many
CDR3 protein: CASSELISGTSYEQYF; CDR3 DNA: TGTGCCAGCAGTGAATTAATTAGCGGGACCTCCTACGAGCAGTACTTC; D gene: TRBD2; V gene: TRBV2; J gene: TRBJ2-7; clone size: many
CDR3 protein: CASSVSLDEETQYF; CDR3 DNA: TGTGCCAGCAGCGTATCGCTAGACGAAGAGACCCAGTACTTC; D gene: -; V gene: TRBV9; J gene: TRBJ2-5; clone size: many
CDR3 protein: CSVEAGANTEAFF; CDR3 DNA: TGCAGCGTTGAGGCAGGGGCGAACACTGAAGCTTTCTTT; D gene: -; V gene: TRBV29-1; J gene: TRBJ1-1; clone size: many
CDR3 protein: CASSDRLKYNEQFF; CDR3 DNA: TGTGCCAGCAGTGACAGATTAAAATACAATGAGCAGTTCTTC; D gene: -; V gene: TRBV6-1; J gene: TRBJ2-1; clone size: many
CDR3 protein: CASSQAQFGEQFF; CDR3 DNA: TGCGCCAGCAGCCAAGCTCAGTTCGGTGAGCAGTTCTTC; D gene: -; V gene: TRBV4-3; J gene: TRBJ2-1; clone size: many
CDR3 protein: CASSLDIAGGPTDTQYF; CDR3 DNA: TGTGCCAGCAGCTTGGACATAGCGGGGGGGCCGACAGATACGCAGTATTTT; D gene: TRBD2; V gene: TRBV11-2; J gene: TRBJ2-3; clone size: many
CDR3 protein: CASLASGNYEQYF; CDR3 DNA: TGTGCCAGCCTCGCTAGCGGGAACTACGAGCAGTACTTC; D gene: TRBD2; V gene: TRBV27; J gene: TRBJ2-7; clone size: many
CDR3 protein: CASSFSGGIDTQYF; CDR3 DNA: TGTGCCAGCAGTTTTAGCGGGGGGATCGATACGCAGTATTTT; D gene: TRBD2; V gene: TRBV9; J gene: TRBJ2-3; clone size: many
CDR3 protein: CSVQWVGSVPYEQYF; CDR3 DNA: TGCAGCGTCCAATGGGTCGGGAGTGTGCCCTACGAGCAGTACTTC; D gene: -; V gene: TRBV29-1; J gene: TRBJ2-7; clone size: many
CDR3 protein: CASSQGTSGYTDTQYF; CDR3 DNA: TGTGCCAGCAGTCAAGGGACTAGCGGATACACAGATACGCAGTATTTT; D gene: TRBD2; V gene: TRBV12-3/TRBV12-4; J gene: TRBJ2-3; clone size: many
CDR3 protein: CASSGTGATSGNTIYF; CDR3 DNA: TGTGCCAGCAGCGGTACGGGGGCCACCTCTGGAAACACCATATATTTT; D gene: -; V gene: TRBV7-9; J gene: TRBJ1-3; clone size: many
CDR3 protein: CASSTTSGLLTGELFF; CDR3 DNA: TGCGCCAGCAGCACGACTAGCGGTCTCCTTACCGGGGAGCTGTTTTTT; D gene: TRBD2; V gene: TRBV4-1; J gene: TRBJ2-2; clone size: few
CDR3 protein: CASSFHDRGTSTDTQYF; CDR3 DNA: TGTGCCAGTAGTTTCCACGACAGGGGGACTAGCACAGATACGCAGTATTTT; D gene: TRBD1; V gene: TRBV19; J gene: TRBJ2-3; clone size: many
CDR3 protein: CASSSVNRDMNTEAFF; CDR3 DNA: TGTGCCAGCAGTTCCGTCAACAGGGACATGAACACTGAAGCTTTCTTT; D gene: -; V gene: TRBV6-2/TRBV6-3; J gene: TRBJ1-1; clone size: many
CDR3 protein: CASSQDGWYTEAFF; CDR3 DNA: TGTGCCAGCAGCCAGGACGGATGGTACACTGAAGCTTTCTTT; D gene: -; V gene: TRBV12-3/TRBV12-4; J gene: TRBJ1-1; clone size: many